One sample yielded the 8 T cell receptor beta chains listed below, sequenced in a study of blood T cell repertoires in COVID-19. Using immunoSEQ multiplex PCR, the repertoire was profiled, and TCRdb retains in-frame clones only, with some absent. Of around 130,000 clones listed, about 88% are singletons. The sequenced material came from PBMCs or T cells enriched from blood (not recorded which). Receptor source: a man aged 35 to 55 with acute COVID-19.

This clone was seen more than once but under ten times. As DNA, the CDR3 is TGTGCCAGCAGCTCAGGGGTCCTGGGGGAGACCCAGTACTTC. Its translation is CASSSGVLGETQYF. The gene calls are TRBV7-2 and TRBJ2-5, with a weak D call TRBD1 (6 bases). This CDR3 spans 14 amino acids. V was pared by 4 bases and J by 5 bases, with 14 bases between. Germline V gives CDR1 SGHTA, CDR2 FQGNSA.

The gene calls are TRBV18 and TRBJ2-2, with D possibly TRBD2 on 6 matching bases. V was shortened by 1 base and J by 3 bases, with 12 bases between the two germline ends. The CDR3 has 16 amino acids. Looked up from germline, CDR1 is KGHSH and CDR2 is LQKENI. This CDR3 reads CASSPRGGRDTGELFF. The CDR3 nucleotides read TGTGCCAGCTCACCACGTGGAGGGCGAGACACCGGGGAGCTGTTTTTT.

The chain links TRBV27 to TRBJ1-1; tentative D call: TRBD1 (5 bases). V gave up 2 bases and J gave up 0 bases, with 16 bases separating them. CDR1 and CDR2 (germline): MNHEY, SMNVEV (reference sequence). The CDR3 extends over 17 amino acids. Here the CDR3 reads CASSLLASTGMNTEAFF. The CDR3 DNA sequence: TGTGCCAGCAGTTTACTCGCGTCAACAGGCATGAACACTGAAGCTTTCTTT.

This chain connects TRBV5-1 to TRBJ2-3; D gene ambiguous. Trimming took 4 bases from V and 7 from J, leaving 19 bases between them. Germline-derived CDR1 and CDR2 are SGHRS and YFSETQ. The CDR3 is 15 residues long. CDR3 loop: CASSPLTKGGNTQYF. The DNA of the CDR3 is TGCGCCAGCAGCCCATTAACTAAAGGCGGAAATACGCAGTATTTT.

The gene calls are TRBV12-1 and TRBJ1-3; the table's D gene call, TRBD1, was not cross checked with the DNA. TRBV12-1 is termed a pseudogene. This CDR3 spans 16 amino acids. CDR3 nucleotides: TGTGCCAGCAGCTTAGACAGGGTAAACTCTGGAAACACCATATATTTT. Translated: CASSLDRVNSGNTIYF.

The chain employs TRBV7-5 and TRBJ1-1. TRBV7-5 is a listed pseudogene. The CDR3 has 13 amino acids. The CDR3 spells CARSRPGGTEAFF. As DNA, the CDR3 is TGTGCCAGAAGCCGACCCGGGGGCACTGAAGCTTTCTTT.

V and J are TRBV19 and TRBJ1-5, with 11 bases identical to TRBD1. The germline gives CDR1 LNHDA, CDR2 SQIVND (reference sequence). The length of the CDR3 is 16 residues. V shed 0 bases, J shed 6 bases, and the junction held 4 bases outside the gene matches. As DNA, the CDR3 is TGTGCCAGTAGTATAGAGGGACAGGGGGTAAGTCAGCCCCAGCATTTT. Its protein is CASSIEGQGVSQPQHF.

This clone came up a few times. J is TRBJ2-7 and V is TRBV11-2; 8 nucleotides align to TRBD2. The CDR3 is 16 residues long. CDR1 is SGHAT and CDR2 is FQNNGV in the germline V gene. J lost 4 bases, V lost 0 bases, and 8 bases had no gene match. The CDR3 nucleotides are TGTGCCAGCAGCTTAGATGCTGAGCGGGAGAGGTACGAGCAGTACTTC. Residues: CASSLDAERERYEQYF. The full variable domain, in which reference TRBV11-2 and TRBJ2-7 provide the parts outside the CDR3, is EAGVAQSPRYKIIEKRQSVAFWCNPISGHATLYWYQQILGQGPKLLIQFQNNGVVDDSQLPKDRFSAERLKGVDSTLKIQPAKLEDSAVYLCASSLDAERERYEQYFGPGTRLTVT.